This T cell receptor beta chain came from a study of cytomegalovirus exposure and HLA in healthy donors. Both 60 Vbeta primers and 13 Jbeta primers went into the PCR. Sequencing used immunoSEQ multiplex PCR; TCRdb keeps in-frame clones, though not all of them. The table includes about 130,000 clones, 70% to 80% detected once. Trimming removed 5 bases from V and 3 bases from J, with 11 bases in between. The CDR3 has 14 amino acids. Germline V gives CDR1 LNHDA, CDR2 SQIVND (reference sequence). The chain has TRBV19 and TRBJ1-3; D gene uncertain. The specimen was PBMCs. The receptor was isolated from a woman aged 60-70 years in good health and CMV-seropositive. The CDR3 nucleotides are TGTGCCAGTAGTTCCCCGCAGTTTGGAAACACCATATATTTT. Its protein product is CASSSPQFGNTIYF.